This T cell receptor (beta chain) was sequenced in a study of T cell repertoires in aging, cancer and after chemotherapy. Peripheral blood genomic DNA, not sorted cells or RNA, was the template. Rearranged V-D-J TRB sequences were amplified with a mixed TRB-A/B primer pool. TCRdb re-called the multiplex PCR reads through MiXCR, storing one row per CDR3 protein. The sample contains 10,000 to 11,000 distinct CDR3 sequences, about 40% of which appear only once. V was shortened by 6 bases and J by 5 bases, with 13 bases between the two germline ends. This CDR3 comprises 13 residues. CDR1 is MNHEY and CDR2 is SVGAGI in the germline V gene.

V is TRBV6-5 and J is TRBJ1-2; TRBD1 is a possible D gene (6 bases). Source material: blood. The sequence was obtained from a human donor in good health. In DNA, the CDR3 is TGTGCCAGCAGGAGAGGACAGTCTTATGGCTACACCTTC. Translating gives CASRRGQSYGYTF.